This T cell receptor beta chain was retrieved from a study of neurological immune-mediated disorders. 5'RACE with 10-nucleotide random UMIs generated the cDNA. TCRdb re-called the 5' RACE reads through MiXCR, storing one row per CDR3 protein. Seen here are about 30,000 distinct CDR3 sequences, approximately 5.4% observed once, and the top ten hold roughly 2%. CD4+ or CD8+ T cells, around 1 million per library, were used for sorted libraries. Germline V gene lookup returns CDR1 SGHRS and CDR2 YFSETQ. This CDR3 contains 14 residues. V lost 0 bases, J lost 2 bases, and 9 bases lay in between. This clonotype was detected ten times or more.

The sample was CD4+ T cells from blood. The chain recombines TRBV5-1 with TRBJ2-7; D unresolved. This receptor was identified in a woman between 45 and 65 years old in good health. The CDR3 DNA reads TGCGCCAGCAGCTTGGACGGCAGTCCCTACGAGCAGTACTTC. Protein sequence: CASSLDGSPYEQYF.